This TCR beta chain was captured in a study of PD-L1 blockade in urothelial cancer. At the level of the study: From 2014, patients received atezolizumab, given as 1,200 mg intravenously every 3 weeks. Blood yielded a median of approximately 150,000 T cells per sample.

Assay used: immunoSEQ multiplex PCR; TCRdb lists only in-frame clones, some missing. This table has about 74,000 clones, less than 90% appearing once. Losses at the gene ends were 1 base for V and 10 bases for J; bases not matched to a gene: 6. The length of the CDR3 is 13 residues. Per the germline V gene, CDR1 is SNHLY and CDR2 is FYNNEI. The specimen comprised PBMCs, sampled around atezolizumab (anti-PD-L1) treatment. The chain combines TRBV2 with TRBJ1-1, with 7 bases aligning to TRBD1. The source is a man in his 70s with urothelial cancer. The CDR3 DNA reads TGTGCCAGCAGTGAAGGAGTAGGGGGCCGAGCTTTCTTT. Translated, it gives CASSEGVGGRAFF.